This entry is about one TCR beta chain. The specificity of this receptor is unknown. V loses 3 bases of germline sequence and J loses 5 bases, and the interval between the two ends is 10 bases. The CDR3 measures 13 amino acids from cysteine to phenylalanine. The read is trimmed to its CDR3 DNA, 39 bases read in frame from base 1. CDR1 and CDR2 were assigned from the germline V gene (reference sequence) as MNHEY and SMNVEV. Receptor amplification or capture employed the immunoSEQ multiplex PCR assay. For the multiplex PCR, a mixture combining 60 forward primers for TCR Vbeta segments and 13 reverse primers for TCR Jbeta segments was used. The CDR3 region of rearranged TCR beta genes was amplified from genomic DNA with a multiplex PCR assay. The amplified TCR beta libraries were sequenced on the Illumina HiSeq System as 87-base-pair reads. The published analysis was carried out like this. Across the 666 repertoires, a later analysis counted roughly 77 million unique TCR beta chains, some 11 million of which were shared by at least two donors. A nearest-neighbor algorithm error-corrected the raw reads and collapsed the reads into unique sequences, merging closely related sequences to remove PCR and sequencing errors. Alignment of CDR3 sequences to IMGT reference sequences was used to assign V, D and J gene segments. For a sequence to be retained, a match of at least six nucleotides to both a V gene segment and a J gene segment was required. A rearrangement was called productive if the CDR3 had no stop codons and remained in frame with V and J, and every other rearrangement was called non-productive. Following IMGT convention, CDR3 was defined as the stretch from the second conserved V-encoded cysteine to the conserved J-encoded phenylalanine. The earlier analysis of 500 to 600 of the donors excluded sequences that lacked an unambiguous match to a single V gene segment. In an earlier analysis of about 590 of the donors, a V segment was called functional when productive rearrangements were above 56.7%, and segregating when the standard deviation between donors exceeded 5%. A statistical classification framework was built to diagnose cytomegalovirus status from the catalog of TCR beta chain sequences. A later analysis assigned V and J genes by comparing TCR nucleotide sequences with IMGT/GENE-DB human TR gene sequences. The TCRdist pipeline was used in a later analysis to assign CDR3 sequences and most-parsimonious VDJ recombination scenarios. In a later analysis, every TCR beta chain was defined by the combination of its CDR3 amino acid sequence and its V-gene family, and reads without a unique V-gene family were dropped. In a later analysis, 450 to 600 highly shared, low-generation-probability nucleotide sequences were removed to address suspected cross-contamination and a sequencing artifact. For each public chain, a later analysis derived a clonal expansion index from normalized ranks of inferred template counts within each repertoire. Generation probabilities in a later analysis came from a VDJ recombination model fitted to out-of-frame rearrangements, and those results were checked against IGoR. A later analysis scored TCR-TCR, TCR-HLA and TCR-CMV co-occurrence with hypergeometric tests, applying a repertoire-size bias correction to TCR pairs. In a later analysis, false discovery rates were estimated by permuting HLA or CMV assignments 20 times. A later analysis grouped co-occurring TCRs with DBSCAN, adding TCRdist sequence similarity when clustering within HLA-allele-positive subsets. Repertoires with fewer than 30,000 or more than 120,000 public chains, plus five repertoires with anomalous nucleotide sharing, were excluded from co-occurrence clustering. In TCRdb, the immuneACCESS table is reduced to in-frame sequences with V and J assigned. These tables do not hold every clone; where another copy was compared, an unresolved V gene accounts for under half, and the others remain unexplained. That table is the source of V, J and clone size, and D and trimming were worked out from the DNA. The table held for this sample gives fewer than 250,000 clones. The ten largest clones capture over 0.75% of the sample.

These data belong to a study of cytomegalovirus exposure and HLA in healthy donors listed by TCRdb under 2017. About the investigation overall: An earlier analysis of under 600 of the donors reported 276 Gb of sequence data and some 120 million unique TCR beta sequences from roughly 200 million T cells. To decide whether each TCR beta V gene segment behaved as functional or pseudogenic, an earlier analysis of approximately 590 of the donors relied on high-throughput TCR beta sequencing. The aim of the study was to test whether cataloging public T cell receptors could identify signatures of past pathogen exposure. Approximately 300 gigabases of sequencing data and tens of millions of unique TCR sequences were included in an early release covering about 700 HLA-typed donors. To predict cytomegalovirus infection status, the study combined high-throughput TCR immunosequencing, statistical association of individual TCRs with disease status, and machine learning. A later analysis re-analyzed previously published TCR beta repertoires from 666 donors and added high-resolution HLA genotyping to study TCR occurrence patterns. Using immunosequencing, the study profiled T cell repertoires from around 680 subjects and related those repertoires to cytomegalovirus serostatus. Alongside the repertoire data, information on donor age, sex, ethnicity and CMV serostatus was compiled. Roughly 5 DR-DQ haplotypes were handled as single units for association and clustering, since linkage in the cohort was strong. Among about 360 genotyped donors of the cohort, an average of 235,054 unique TCR beta nucleotide sequences were sequenced per donor, about a sixth of them non-productive. Typing coverage differed by locus: A, B, C, DRB1 and DQB1 were typed in roughly 620-630 donors, DQA1 in about 500, DPA1 in 606, and DPB1 in roughly 470. All discovery cohort repertoires had been generated on a single sequencing platform. In addition to the first cohort of 666 subjects, a separate validation cohort of about 120 different subjects was used. Among the roughly 370 genotyped donors, 75% to 90% belonged to the genetic ancestry cluster associated with self-reported Caucasian donors. A later genetic analysis took genome-wide SNP genotypes for about 65% of the 666 donors and used that subset as a discovery cohort. HLA typing covered class I and class II loci at four-digit resolution. In the later analysis, no new phenotypic data were used to find candidate immune exposures; instead, reliance was placed on TCR beta sequences and their occurrence across donors.

The cohort was made up of 666 healthy bone marrow donors. At the time of sampling, all cohort members were nominally healthy, though unrecorded immune exposures were likely present. The donor tested CMV seropositive and was one of the 289 seropositive cohort members. A peripheral blood sample was collected from each donor, and TCR beta sequencing was performed on peripheral blood mononuclear cells. The Qiagen DNeasy Blood Extraction Kit was used to extract genomic DNA from the blood cell samples. Paper-wide results and their limitations: The only immune exposure information available for the cohort was CMV serostatus. In a later genetic analysis, a missense DCLRE1C variant was associated with V-gene and J-gene trimming of TCR beta chains, and the association was replicated in an independent cohort. According to a later analysis, most CMV-associated TCR beta chains appeared to be HLA-restricted, and the HLA associations seemed to be driven largely by CMV exposure. Compared with the roughly 700-donor mean, donors in an Asian-associated ancestry cluster had fewer N-insertions in productive TCRs, according to a later genetic analysis. Because HLA typing was unavailable for some donors at each locus, only the typed subset was used in association tests. Some IMGT-functional V segments, including TRBV6-2 and TRBV6-3, could not be told apart with the 87-base-pair reads, so those segments were excluded. In the study, 150 to 200 TCR beta chains were listed as associated with cytomegalovirus. In vitro tests confirmed that a few of the cytomegalovirus-associated TCR beta chains recognize cytomegalovirus antigens. According to the authors, the approach could potentially be generalized to other disease states and immunological phenotypes. Cytomegalovirus status was reported to be diagnosed by the classifier with high specificity and sensitivity in both the original and validation cohorts. In a later analysis, the rate of TCR association differed among HLA loci, with DRB1 alleles having the most associated TCRs and HLA-C alleles having the fewest. When HLA alleles, especially DR and DQ, strongly co-occurred, attributing TCR associations to individual alleles was difficult. A further reported finding was that TCR beta sequences accurately predicted the HLA-A and HLA-B alleles for most subjects in the first cohort. Sequencing depth was assumed to be roughly uniform across donors in the presence/absence analyses, though that assumption may not hold. In a later analysis, HLA-associated TCR beta chains were found to be more clonally expanded and to have lower generation probabilities than equally common non-associated chains. A later analysis associated approximately 17,000 TCR beta sequences with specific HLA alleles at a false discovery rate of 0.05. Most TCR sequences were seen in very few donors, while some public TCRs were found in many individuals. A group of highly shared sequence variants was considered likely to be a technical artifact of the sequencing pipeline. Because counts were too low, about 18 rarely observed V segments, including chromosome 9 orphons, were excluded from the earlier analysis of 587 of the donors. This cohort had only TCR beta chains sequenced, and the lack of alpha or paired-chain data limited which features could be detected. Several of the top co-occurrence clusters appeared to be linked to parvovirus B19, influenza, CMV and Epstein-Barr virus, according to a later analysis. An earlier analysis of some 560 of the donors showed that most TCR beta V segments appeared in productive rearrangements either about 87% or about 30% of the time, which broadly matched IMGT annotations. Linkage disequilibrium might explain the correlated functional status among segregating V segments, but an unknown experimental factor could not be ruled out.

The V and J segments used are TRBV27 and TRBJ1-1; 5 matching bases give a weak D call of TRBD1. The sample was PBMCs. The clonotype comes from a woman aged 25 to 39 in good health and CMV-seropositive. CDR3 reads: CASSFGRETEAFF. The nucleotide sequence is given as TGTGCCAGCAGTTTTGGCAGGGAAACTGAAGCTTTCTTT.